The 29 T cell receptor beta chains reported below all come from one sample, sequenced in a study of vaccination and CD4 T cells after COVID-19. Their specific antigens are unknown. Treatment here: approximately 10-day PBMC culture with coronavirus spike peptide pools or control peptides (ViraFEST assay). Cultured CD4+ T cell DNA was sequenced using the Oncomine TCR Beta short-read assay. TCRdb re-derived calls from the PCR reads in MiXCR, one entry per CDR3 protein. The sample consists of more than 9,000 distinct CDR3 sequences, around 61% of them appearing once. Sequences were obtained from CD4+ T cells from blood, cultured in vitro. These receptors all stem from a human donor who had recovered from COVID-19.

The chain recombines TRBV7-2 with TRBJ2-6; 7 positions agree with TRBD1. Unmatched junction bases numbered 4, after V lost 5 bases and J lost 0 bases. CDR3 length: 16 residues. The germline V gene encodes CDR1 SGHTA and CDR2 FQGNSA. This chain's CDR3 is CASSIQGRSGANVLTF. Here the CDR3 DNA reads TGTGCCAGCAGCATACAGGGGCGCTCTGGGGCCAACGTCCTGACTTTC.

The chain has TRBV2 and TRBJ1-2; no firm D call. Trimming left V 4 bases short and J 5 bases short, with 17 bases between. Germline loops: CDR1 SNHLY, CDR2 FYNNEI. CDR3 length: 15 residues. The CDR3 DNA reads TGTGCCAGCAGTGCTCTTGGGTCAACCTGGTATGGCTACACCTTC. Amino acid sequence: CASSALGSTWYGYTF.

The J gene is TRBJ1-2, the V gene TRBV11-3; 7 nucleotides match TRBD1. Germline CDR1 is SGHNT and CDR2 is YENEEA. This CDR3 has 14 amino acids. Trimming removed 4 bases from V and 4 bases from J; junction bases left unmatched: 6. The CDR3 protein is CASSSQGGPYGYTF. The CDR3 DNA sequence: TGTGCCAGCAGCTCACAAGGGGGCCCCTATGGCTACACCTTC. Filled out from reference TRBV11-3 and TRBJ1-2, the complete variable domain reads EAGVVQSPRYKIIEKKQPVAFWCNPISGHNTLYWYLQNLGQGPELLIRYENEEAVDDSQLPKDRFSAERLKGVDSTLKIQPAELGDSAVYLCASSSQGGPYGYTFGSGTRLTVV.

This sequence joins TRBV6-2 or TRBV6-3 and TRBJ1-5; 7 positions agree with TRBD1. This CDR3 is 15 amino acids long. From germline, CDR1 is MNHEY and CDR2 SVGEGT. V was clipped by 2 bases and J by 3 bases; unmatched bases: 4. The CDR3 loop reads CASSYTGTVNQPQHF. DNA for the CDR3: TGTGCCAGCAGTTACACCGGGACAGTCAATCAGCCCCAGCATTTT.

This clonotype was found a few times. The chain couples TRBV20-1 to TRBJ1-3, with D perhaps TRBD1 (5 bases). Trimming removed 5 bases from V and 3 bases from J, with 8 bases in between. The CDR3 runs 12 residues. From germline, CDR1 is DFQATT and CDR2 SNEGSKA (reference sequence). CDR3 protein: CSAGGLGNTIYF. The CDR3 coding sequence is TGCAGTGCTGGGGGTCTTGGAAACACCATATATTTT.

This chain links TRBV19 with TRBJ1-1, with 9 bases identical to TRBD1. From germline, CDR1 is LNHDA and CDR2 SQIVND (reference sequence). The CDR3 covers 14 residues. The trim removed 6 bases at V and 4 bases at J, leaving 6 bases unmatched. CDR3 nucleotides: TGTGCCAGTAGGCAGGACAGGGGACGCACTGAAGCTTTCTTT. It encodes CASRQDRGRTEAFF.

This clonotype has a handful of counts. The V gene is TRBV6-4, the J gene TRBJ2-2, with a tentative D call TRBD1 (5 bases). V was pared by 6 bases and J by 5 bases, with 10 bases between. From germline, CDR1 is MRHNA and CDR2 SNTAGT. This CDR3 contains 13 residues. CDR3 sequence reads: CASSLGDTGELFF. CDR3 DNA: TGTGCCAGCAGCTTAGGGGATACCGGGGAGCTGTTTTTT.

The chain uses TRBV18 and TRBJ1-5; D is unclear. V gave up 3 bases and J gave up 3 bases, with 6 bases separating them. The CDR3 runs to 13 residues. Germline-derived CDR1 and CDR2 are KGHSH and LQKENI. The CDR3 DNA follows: TGTGCCAGCTCACCTCAGGTCAATCAGCCCCAGCATTTT. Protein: CASSPQVNQPQHF. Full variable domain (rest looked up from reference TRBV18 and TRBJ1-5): NAGVMQNPRHLVRRRGQEARLRCSPMKGHSHVYWYRQLPEEGLKFMVYLQKENIIDESGMPKERFSAEFPKEGPSILRIQQVVRGDSAAYFCASSPQVNQPQHFGDGTRLSIL.

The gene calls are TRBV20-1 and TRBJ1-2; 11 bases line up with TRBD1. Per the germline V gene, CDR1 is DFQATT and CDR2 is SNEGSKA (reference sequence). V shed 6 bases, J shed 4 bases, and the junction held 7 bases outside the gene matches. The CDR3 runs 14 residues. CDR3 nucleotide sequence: TGCAGTGCCCCTGGACAGGGGGCTCCCTATGGCTACACCTTC. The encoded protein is CSAPGQGAPYGYTF.

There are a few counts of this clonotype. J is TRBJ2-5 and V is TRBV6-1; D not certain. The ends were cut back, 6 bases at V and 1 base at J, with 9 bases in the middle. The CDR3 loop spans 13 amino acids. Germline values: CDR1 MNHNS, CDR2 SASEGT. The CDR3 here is CASSRSVQETQYF. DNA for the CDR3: TGTGCCAGCAGCCGCAGCGTCCAAGAGACCCAGTACTTC.

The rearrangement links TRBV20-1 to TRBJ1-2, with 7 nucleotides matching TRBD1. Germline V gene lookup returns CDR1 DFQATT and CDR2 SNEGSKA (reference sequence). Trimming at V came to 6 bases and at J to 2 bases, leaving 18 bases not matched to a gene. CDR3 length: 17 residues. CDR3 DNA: TGCAGTGCCATAGATCCCCTCGGTGGGACAGCGAACTATGGCTACACCTTC. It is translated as CSAIDPLGGTANYGYTF.

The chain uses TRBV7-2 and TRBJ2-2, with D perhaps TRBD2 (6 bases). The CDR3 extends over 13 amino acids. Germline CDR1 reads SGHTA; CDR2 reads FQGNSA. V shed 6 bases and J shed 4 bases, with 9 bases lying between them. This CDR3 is CASSTGGTGELFF. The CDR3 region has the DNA TGTGCCAGCAGTACCGGGGGCACCGGGGAGCTGTTTTTT.

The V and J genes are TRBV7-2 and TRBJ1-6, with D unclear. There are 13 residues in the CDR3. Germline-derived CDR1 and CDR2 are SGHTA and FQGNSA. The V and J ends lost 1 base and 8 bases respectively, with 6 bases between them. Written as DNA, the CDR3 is TGTGCCAGCAGCTTAGAAAGGGATTCACCCCTCCACTTT. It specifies CASSLERDSPLHF.

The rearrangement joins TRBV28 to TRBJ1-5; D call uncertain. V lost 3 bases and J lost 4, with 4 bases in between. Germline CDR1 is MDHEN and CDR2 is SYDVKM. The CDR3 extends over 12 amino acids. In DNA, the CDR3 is TGTGCCAGCAGTTTCGGGAATCAGCCCCAGCATTTT. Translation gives CASSFGNQPQHF.

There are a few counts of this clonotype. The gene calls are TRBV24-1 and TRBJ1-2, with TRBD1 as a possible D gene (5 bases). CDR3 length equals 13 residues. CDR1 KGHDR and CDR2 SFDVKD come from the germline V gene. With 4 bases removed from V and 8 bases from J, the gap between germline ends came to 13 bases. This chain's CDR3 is CATSDLEGSGYTF. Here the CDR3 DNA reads TGTGCCACCAGTGACCTGGAGGGGTCCGGCTACACCTTC.

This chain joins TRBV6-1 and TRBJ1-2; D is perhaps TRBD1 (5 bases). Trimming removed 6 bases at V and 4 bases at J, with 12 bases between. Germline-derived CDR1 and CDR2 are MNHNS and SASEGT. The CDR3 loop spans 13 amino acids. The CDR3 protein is CASSLGLTYGYTF. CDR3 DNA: TGTGCCAGCAGCCTGGGACTGACCTATGGCTACACCTTC.

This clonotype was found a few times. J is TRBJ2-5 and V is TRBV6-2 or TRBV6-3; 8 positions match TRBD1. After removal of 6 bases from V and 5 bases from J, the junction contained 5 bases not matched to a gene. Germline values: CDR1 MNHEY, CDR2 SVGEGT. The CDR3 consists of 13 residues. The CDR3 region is CASSRGQGETQYF. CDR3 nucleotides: TGTGCCAGCAGCCGAGGACAGGGCGAGACCCAGTACTTC.

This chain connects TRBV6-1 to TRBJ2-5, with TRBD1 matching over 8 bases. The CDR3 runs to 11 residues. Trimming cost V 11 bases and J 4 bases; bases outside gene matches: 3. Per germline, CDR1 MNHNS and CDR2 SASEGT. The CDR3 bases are TGTGCCGGACAGGGTCCAGAGACCCAGTACTTC. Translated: CAGQGPETQYF.

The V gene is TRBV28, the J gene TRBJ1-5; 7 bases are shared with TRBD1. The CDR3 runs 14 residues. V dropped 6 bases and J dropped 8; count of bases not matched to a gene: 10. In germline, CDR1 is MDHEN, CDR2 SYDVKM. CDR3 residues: CASRAPGGGKPQHF. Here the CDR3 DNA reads TGTGCCAGCAGGGCCCCAGGGGGTGGCAAGCCCCAGCATTTT. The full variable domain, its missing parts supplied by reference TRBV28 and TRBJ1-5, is DVKVTQSSRYLVKRTGEKVFLECVQDMDHENMFWYRQDPGLGLRLIYFSYDVKMKEKGDIPEGYSVSREKKERFSLILESASTNQTSMYLCASRAPGGGKPQHFGDGTRLSIL.

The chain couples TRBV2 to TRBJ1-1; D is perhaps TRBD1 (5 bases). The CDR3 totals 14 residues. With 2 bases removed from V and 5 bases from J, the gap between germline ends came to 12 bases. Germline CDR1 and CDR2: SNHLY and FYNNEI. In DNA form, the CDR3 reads TGTGCCAGCAGTGAAAGGCAGGGCGGAACTGAAGCTTTCTTT. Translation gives CASSERQGGTEAFF.

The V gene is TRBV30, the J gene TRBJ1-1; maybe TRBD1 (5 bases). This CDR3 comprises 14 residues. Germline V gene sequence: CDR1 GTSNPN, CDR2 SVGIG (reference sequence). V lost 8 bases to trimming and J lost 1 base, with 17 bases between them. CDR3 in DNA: TGTGCCGCCTCATCGGACGGGGGGAACACTGAAGCTTTCTTT. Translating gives CAASSDGGNTEAFF.

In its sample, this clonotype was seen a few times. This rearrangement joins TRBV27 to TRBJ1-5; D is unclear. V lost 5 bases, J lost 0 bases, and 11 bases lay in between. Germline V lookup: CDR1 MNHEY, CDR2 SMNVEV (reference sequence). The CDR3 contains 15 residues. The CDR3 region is CASSGRGYSNQPQHF. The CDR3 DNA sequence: TGTGCCAGCAGTGGACGGGGATATAGCAATCAGCCCCAGCATTTT.

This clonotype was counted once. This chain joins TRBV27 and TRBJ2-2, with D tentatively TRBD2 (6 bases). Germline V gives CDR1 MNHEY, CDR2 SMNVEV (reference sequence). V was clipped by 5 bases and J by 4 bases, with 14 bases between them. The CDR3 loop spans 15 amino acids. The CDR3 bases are TGTGCCAGCAGTCCGGGACTTCGGGGCACCGGGGAGCTGTTTTTT. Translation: CASSPGLRGTGELFF.

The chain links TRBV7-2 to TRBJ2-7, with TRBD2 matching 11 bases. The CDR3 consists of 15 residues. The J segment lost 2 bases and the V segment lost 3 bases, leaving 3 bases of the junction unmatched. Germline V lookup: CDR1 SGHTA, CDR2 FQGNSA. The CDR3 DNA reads TGTGCCAGCAGCTTTACTAGCGGGAGAGCCTACGAGCAGTACTTC. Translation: CASSFTSGRAYEQYF.

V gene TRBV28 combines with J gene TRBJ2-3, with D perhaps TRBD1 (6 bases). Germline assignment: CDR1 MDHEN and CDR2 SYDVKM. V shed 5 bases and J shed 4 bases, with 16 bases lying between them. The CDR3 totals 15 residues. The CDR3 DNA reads TGTGCCAGCAGTACCCGGACAGTGAAGGCAGATACGCAGTATTTT. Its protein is CASSTRTVKADTQYF.

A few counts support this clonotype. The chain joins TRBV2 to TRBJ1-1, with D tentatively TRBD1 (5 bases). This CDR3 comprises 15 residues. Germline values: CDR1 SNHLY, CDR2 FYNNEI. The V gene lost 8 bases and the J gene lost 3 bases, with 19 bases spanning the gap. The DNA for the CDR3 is TGTGCCAGCCAGGGAGGCATTTGGATCGACACTGAAGCTTTCTTT. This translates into CASQGGIWIDTEAFF.

CDR3 nucleotides: TGCAGTGCGCCCGGACAGGCTGGAAACACCATATATTTT. Translating it yields CSAPGQAGNTIYF. This chain links TRBV20-1 with TRBJ1-3, with TRBD1 matching over 7 bases. The CDR3 has 13 residues. The ends lost 6 bases at V and 2 bases at J; junction bases unmatched: 4. The germline V gene encodes CDR1 DFQATT and CDR2 SNEGSKA (reference sequence).

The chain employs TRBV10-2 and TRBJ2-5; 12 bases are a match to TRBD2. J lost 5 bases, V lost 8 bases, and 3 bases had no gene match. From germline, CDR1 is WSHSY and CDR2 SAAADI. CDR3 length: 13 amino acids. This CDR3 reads CASRLAGAETQYF. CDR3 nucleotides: TGCGCCAGCCGACTAGCGGGGGCGGAGACCCAGTACTTC.

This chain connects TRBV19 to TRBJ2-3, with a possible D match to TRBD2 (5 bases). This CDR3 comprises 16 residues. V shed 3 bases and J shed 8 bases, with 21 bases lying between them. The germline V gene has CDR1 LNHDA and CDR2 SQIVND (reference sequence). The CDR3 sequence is CASSMFEQRVPGTQYF. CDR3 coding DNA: TGTGCCAGTAGTATGTTCGAACAGAGGGTCCCAGGTACGCAGTATTTT.